The clone carrying this T cell receptor beta chain is called medium-sized based on its frequency. The antigen remains undetermined. Germline V lookup: CDR1 KGHSH, CDR2 LQKENI. CDR3 size: 13 residues. This sample is part of a study of T cell clusters in autoimmune cytopenias. Overall study findings and caveats: The T cell clusters were defined only in silico, without experimental functional validation. TRB repertoire shifts in secondary cytopenia and chronic lymphocytic leukemia mostly reflected lymphoma, not autoimmunity.

TRB rearrangements were amplified by touch-down multiplex PCR with mixed TRB-A/B primers. After re-calling the multiplex PCR reads, TCRdb lists one entry per CDR3 protein, DNA absent. The sample has 5,800 or so distinct CDR3 sequences, and its top ten clones hold around 19%. TRB amplification used approximately 0.25 ug of peripheral blood genomic DNA. The sequencing sample was made of peripheral blood. V is TRBV18 and J is TRBJ2-5; lacking DNA, the TRBD1 call made by TCRdb goes unchecked. This sequence was found in a human donor with an autoimmune cytopenia or autoimmune hepatitis (not recorded which). The CDR3 region is CASSPVPQETQYF. Supplemented by reference TRBV18 and TRBJ2-5, the full variable domain reads NAGVMQNPRHLVRRRGQEARLRCSPMKGHSHVYWYRQLPEEGLKFMVYLQKENIIDESGMPKERFSAEFPKEGPSILRIQQVVRGDSAAYFCASSPVPQETQYFGPGTRLLVL.